Presented here are 13 T cell receptor beta chains from one specimen sequenced in a study of blood T cell repertoires in COVID-19. Repertoires were generated with immunoSEQ multiplex PCR, while TCRdb's copy carries only in-frame clones and drops some. Of 30,000 to 35,000 clones in the sample, around 73% were seen once. The specimen sequenced was peripheral blood. The receptors originated from a woman between 55 and 75 years old with acute or convalescent COVID-19.

This clone was recorded a few times. The chain couples TRBV5-5 to TRBJ1-4; maybe TRBD1 (5 bases). V lost 0 bases and J 8 bases, leaving 11 bases between the germline ends. The CDR3 totals 14 residues. Germline lookup yields CDR1 SGHKS and CDR2 YYEKEE (reference sequence). In DNA form, the CDR3 reads TGTGCCAGCAGCTTGGCCGGGGGTGGGGAAAAACTGTTTTTT. Translating it yields CASSLAGGGEKLFF.

This chain connects TRBV3-1 (or the pseudogene TRBV3-2) to TRBJ1-3; no firm D call. The CDR3 sequence is 14 residues long. Trimming removed 7 bases from V and 0 bases from J, with 10 bases in between. Germline assignment: CDR1 LGHDT and CDR2 YNNKEL (reference sequence). The CDR3 region has the DNA TGTGCCAGCACGCCGGTGAGCTCTGGAAACACCATATATTTT. This translates into CASTPVSSGNTIYF.

This rearrangement joins TRBV9 to TRBJ2-1, with D perhaps TRBD2 (5 bases). V lost 1 base and J lost 1, with 12 bases in between. Germline CDR1 reads SGDLS; CDR2 reads YYNGEE. This CDR3 contains 16 residues. The CDR3 sequence is CASSVYGVVSYNEQFF. CDR3 coding DNA: TGTGCCAGCAGCGTATACGGGGTGGTATCCTACAATGAGCAGTTCTTC.

This rearrangement joins TRBV19 to TRBJ2-6; D uncertain. V lost 1 base to trimming and J lost 0 bases, with 4 bases between them. The CDR3 totals 15 residues. CDR1 LNHDA and CDR2 SQIVND come from the germline V gene (reference sequence). This CDR3 is CASSIVSSGANVLTF. The CDR3 DNA reads TGTGCCAGTAGTATAGTATCCTCTGGGGCCAACGTCCTGACTTTC.

This CDR3 is CASRFSGGAYEQYF. The CDR3 DNA follows: TGTGCAAGTCGCTTTTCCGGGGGTGCCTACGAGCAGTACTTC. The J gene is TRBJ2-7, the V gene TRBV12-2; the DNA was not used to check the table's D call, TRBD2. TRBV12-2 is a pseudogene locus. The CDR3 loop spans 14 amino acids.

This sequence joins TRBV20-1 and TRBJ1-4, with a weak D call TRBD1 (6 bases). Germline assignment: CDR1 DFQATT and CDR2 SNEGSKA (reference sequence). The CDR3 extends over 16 amino acids. Trimming took 3 bases from V and 7 from J, leaving 21 bases between them. CDR3 loop: CSASDPGWGRGEKLFF. The CDR3 coding sequence is TGCAGTGCTAGTGACCCGGGTTGGGGGCGAGGTGAAAAACTGTTTTTT.

Turning to this clone: Different DNA sequences within this sample yield the same CDR3. This rearrangement joins TRBV10-2 to TRBJ1-2, with D perhaps matching TRBD1 (5 bases). In germline, CDR1 is WSHSY, CDR2 SAAADI. The CDR3 length is 12 residues. The ends were cut back, 0 bases at V and 7 bases at J, with 6 bases in the middle. The chain's CDR3 is CASSESGGGYTF. CDR3 coding DNA: TGCGCCAGCAGTGAGTCGGGGGGTGGCTACACCTTC.

The chain combines TRBV5-1 with TRBJ1-1; 7 bases align to TRBD1. Germline V gene data show CDR1 as SGHRS and CDR2 as YFSETQ. The CDR3 has 13 amino acids. J gave up 3 bases and V 6 bases, and 5 bases lay outside the gene matches. The CDR3 loop reads CASTFRGDTEAFF. The CDR3 DNA reads as TGCGCCAGCACGTTCAGGGGGGACACTGAAGCTTTCTTT.

The chain carries TRBV25-1 and TRBJ1-2, with 10 nucleotides matching TRBD1. The CDR3 length is 14 residues. The V and J ends lost 6 bases and 4 bases, in that order; junction bases with no gene match: 5. Germline CDR1 and CDR2: MGHDK and SYGVNS. CDR3 in amino acids: CASRETGGGYGYTF. The CDR3 nucleotides are TGTGCCAGCAGAGAGACAGGGGGCGGCTATGGCTACACCTTC.

This clone is a singleton in its sample. The chain links TRBV5-4 to TRBJ1-1; TRBD1 might be the D (6 bases). The CDR3 extends over 16 amino acids. Germline CDR1 SGHNT, CDR2 YYREEE (reference sequence). Trimming cost V 5 bases and J 2 bases, with 19 bases left between them. Written as DNA, the CDR3 is TGTGCCAGCAGACATACCCAGGGGAGGGGAAACACTGAAGCTTTCTTT. It is translated as CASRHTQGRGNTEAFF.

The rearrangement uses TRBV7-9 and TRBJ2-7; no reliable D call. V was clipped by 2 bases and J by 3 bases, with 8 bases between them. The CDR3 length is 13 residues. Germline V lookup: CDR1 SEHNR, CDR2 FQNEAQ (reference sequence). The DNA of the CDR3 is TGTGCCAGCAGCTTAATAAGCAACTACGAGCAGTACTTC. Protein product: CASSLISNYEQYF. The variable domain in full, completed from reference TRBV7-9 and TRBJ2-7, reads DTGVSQNPRHKITKRGQNVTFRCDPISEHNRLYWYRQTLGQGPEFLTYFQNEAQLEKSRLLSDRFSAERPKGSFSTLEIQRTEQGDSAMYLCASSLISNYEQYFGPGTRLTVT.

The J gene is TRBJ2-1, the V gene TRBV3-1 (or the pseudogene TRBV3-2); 12 positions match TRBD2. The CDR3 is made up of 19 amino acids. The germline V gene has CDR1 LGHDT and CDR2 YNNKEL (reference sequence). With V trimmed by 1 base and J by 0 bases, 7 bases remained unmatched. The CDR3 loop is CASSQGLAGASSSYNEQFF. DNA of the CDR3: TGTGCCAGCAGCCAAGGACTAGCGGGGGCCTCGAGCTCCTACAATGAGCAGTTCTTC.

This clone was seen just once. V gene TRBV27 combines with J gene TRBJ1-5; no reliable D call. From germline, CDR1 is MNHEY and CDR2 SMNVEV (reference sequence). V shed 6 bases and J shed 3 bases, with 9 bases lying between them. The CDR3 consists of 13 residues. The CDR3 bases are TGTGCCAGCAGCGACAACCTCAATCAGCCCCAGCATTTT. Encoded protein: CASSDNLNQPQHF.